This T cell receptor beta chain appears in the sequencing data of a study of regulatory T cells in long-lasting Graves disease. Construction of TCR beta libraries relied on iRepertoire HTBI primers and on Arm-PCR targeting CDR3 regions. TCRdb analysed the multiplex PCR reads with MiXCR anew, one entry per CDR3 protein. This table holds about 430,000 distinct CDR3 sequences, approximately 16% found once. Whole-study results and caveats: Compared with new cases, persistent Graves' patients showed reduced TCR diversity.

Time point meaning: newly diagnosed GD, antithyroid drugs for less than 3 months. Researchers made the TCR library from RNA that was extracted from PBMCs. This clonotype was recorded at least ten times. Its antigen is unidentified. The germline CDR1 and CDR2 sequences are GTSNPN and SVGIG (reference sequence). Trimming left V 5 bases short and J 4 bases short, with 12 bases between. The CDR3 is 12 residues long. These same data were also listed under a study on T cells in Graves' hyperthyroidism and ophthalmopathy. That source adds: These patients, aged 18 to 65, had recently diagnosed hyperthyroidism lasting under 2 months. Uncontrolled infection, other autoimmune disease, pregnancy or lactation barred patients from enrollment. Diagnosing involved the use of clinical symptoms, serum thyroxine and TRAb, thyroid ultrasound and orbital computed tomography.

This sequence originates from a woman between 40 and 55 years old with Graves disease. The chain is built from TRBV30 and TRBJ2-7, with a possible D match to TRBD1 (6 bases). The sample consisted of peripheral blood mononuclear cells (PBMCs), taken at new diagnosis, from a patient treated with antithyroid drugs. The CDR3 reads CAWDTTGYEQYF. The CDR3 DNA follows: TGTGCCTGGGACACAACAGGGTACGAGCAGTACTTC.